One and the same sample provided the 10 T cell receptor beta chains below, sequenced in a study of metastatic and nonmetastatic thyroid tumors. Patients underwent thyroid surgery, and none had received any treatment before it. TCRdb re-clonotyped the PCR reads via MiXCR. The repertoire includes roughly 7,000 clones, roughly 30% of them detected once, and more than 10% sits in the top ten. The sample comprised adjacent normal tissue. These receptors were obtained from a female donor with papillary thyroid cancer or a benign thyroid nodule (not recorded which). Some clones in this sample may be carry-over from other donors' samples.

A remark on this clone: A junction end diverges from the germline sequence, so it may reflect a read error. The chain joins TRBV27 to TRBJ2-7; no clear D gene. Germline V CDR1 and CDR2: MNHEY, SMNVEV (reference sequence). There are 14 residues in the CDR3. As DNA, the CDR3 is TGTGCCAGCAGCCTCCTTGGCCAGTGGGCCGAGCCGTACTTC. As protein: CASSLLGQWAEPYF.

This clone rates as medium-sized. The chain links TRBV5-1 to TRBJ1-6; D is uncertain. Germline loops: CDR1 SGHRS, CDR2 YFSETQ. V lost 0 bases, J lost 5 bases, and 12 bases lay in between. CDR3 length: 16 amino acids. In nucleotides, the CDR3 is TGCGCCAGCAGCTTGGCCGGTGACCCGGATAATTCACCCCTCCACTTT. It yields the protein CASSLAGDPDNSPLHF.

The chain combines TRBV6-2 or TRBV6-3 with TRBJ1-4; D unclear. Per germline, CDR1 MNHEY and CDR2 SVGEGT. The CDR3 consists of 11 residues. Trimming stripped 6 bases from V and 8 bases from J, with 7 bases between. The CDR3 sequence is CASRGGEKLFF. CDR3 DNA: TGTGCCAGCAGGGGAGGCGAAAAACTGTTTTTT.

Details on this clone: A read error may account for a junction end that differs from germline. The chain carries TRBV10-2 and TRBJ2-6, with TRBD1 as a possible D gene (5 bases). The CDR3 extends over 18 amino acids. Germline V CDR1 and CDR2: WSHSY, SAAADI. In DNA form, the CDR3 reads TGCGCCAGCAGGAATACGACAGTTAACCTCTCTGGGTCCAACGTCCTGACTTTC. Its translation: CASRNTTVNLSGSNVLTF.

The chain links TRBV7-2 to TRBJ2-5; the D gene is possibly TRBD2 (6 bases). Germline loops: CDR1 SGHTA, CDR2 FQGNSA. This CDR3 is 16 amino acids long. Trimming left V 1 base short and J 7 bases short, with 19 bases between. This chain's CDR3 is CASSLESSVVPATQYF. The DNA of the CDR3 is TGTGCCAGCAGCTTAGAGTCTAGCGTGGTGCCAGCGACCCAGTACTTC.

The rearrangement joins TRBV7-3 to TRBJ2-5; 9 bases are a match to TRBD1. Unmatched junction bases numbered 3, after V lost 5 bases and J lost 5 bases. Germline V gene data show CDR1 as SGHTA and CDR2 as FQGTGA. The CDR3 totals 13 residues. CDR3 sequence (DNA): TGTGCCAGCAGCCCCGGGACAGGGGAGACCCAGTACTTC. It codes for CASSPGTGETQYF.

This chain connects TRBV30 to TRBJ1-2; TRBD1 might be the D (5 bases). V dropped 8 bases and J dropped 8 bases, with 21 bases sitting between them. The CDR3 runs 13 residues. From germline, CDR1 is GTSNPN and CDR2 SVGIG (reference sequence). CDR3 protein: CAGRVGVTFGYTF. The CDR3 region has the DNA TGTGCCGGCAGGGTGGGGGTAACGTTCGGCTACACCTTC.

V is TRBV6-6 and J is TRBJ2-4; D not resolved. The CDR3 sequence is 17 residues long. Deletions cut 0 bases from V and 0 bases from J, with 12 bases between. Germline CDR1 and CDR2: MNHNY and SVGAGI (reference sequence). In nucleotides, the CDR3 is TGTGCCAGCAGTTACTCGATACCCTTGCTAGCCAAAAACATTCAGTACTTC. Translation: CASSYSIPLLAKNIQYF.

Judged by abundance, this clone is medium-sized. The V gene is TRBV15, the J gene TRBJ2-3; maybe TRBD2 (7 bases). CDR1 and CDR2 (germline): LNHNV, YYDKDF (reference sequence). CDR3 length equals 13 residues. Trimming took off 8 bases at V and 4 bases at J, with 13 bases between the two ends. The CDR3 loop reads CATGAGAADTQYF. For the CDR3, the DNA is TGTGCCACCGGTGCGGGGGCGGCAGATACGCAGTATTTT.

The chain recombines TRBV6-5 with TRBJ2-5; 7 bases line up with TRBD1. There are 19 residues in the CDR3. V was pared by 4 bases and J by 5 bases, with 22 bases of the junction left unmatched. Per the germline V gene, CDR1 is MNHEY and CDR2 is SVGAGI. CDR3 sequence (DNA): TGTGCCAGCAGTTCCGGACCGAACTACAGGGGAACTCTTATGGAGACCCAGTACTTC. Translated, it gives CASSSGPNYRGTLMETQYF.